A single sample gave rise to the 24 T cell receptor beta chains below, sequenced in a study of blood T cell repertoires in COVID-19. Assay: immunoSEQ multiplex PCR; the TCRdb copy retains only in-frame clones and omits some. This sample has over 100,000 clones, with approximately 83% found just once. Specimen: peripheral blood. The receptors were sampled from an elderly man with acute or convalescent COVID-19.

V usage is TRBV10-3 and J usage is TRBJ2-7; possibly TRBD1 for D (5 bases). The CDR3 is 13 residues long. Trimming left V 6 bases short and J 3 bases short, with 12 bases between. In germline, CDR1 is ENHRY, CDR2 SYGVKD. CDR3 region: CAISPDTYYEQYF. CDR3 DNA: TGTGCCATCAGCCCGGACACCTACTACGAGCAGTACTTC.

CDR3: CASSFDSARRTEAFF. Written as DNA, the CDR3 is TGTGCCAGCAGCTTCGACAGCGCAAGAAGGACTGAAGCTTTCTTT. V and J are TRBV5-6 and TRBJ1-1; TRBD1 might be the D (5 bases). V was pared by 2 bases and J by 5 bases, with 16 bases between. The germline V gene has CDR1 SGHDT and CDR2 YYEEEE. The CDR3 runs to 15 residues.

V and J are TRBV5-4 and TRBJ1-2; 7 nucleotides align to TRBD1. From germline, CDR1 is SGHNT and CDR2 YYREEE (reference sequence). CDR3 length: 15 residues. V was pared by 6 bases and J by 5 bases, with 13 bases of the junction left unmatched. The CDR3: CASTLGTESLYGYTF. In nucleotides, the CDR3 is TGTGCCAGCACTTTGGGGACAGAAAGCCTATATGGCTACACCTTC.

CDR3 region: CASSAQAGVAKNIQYF. CDR3 sequence (DNA): TGTGCCAGCAGTGCACAAGCGGGTGTAGCCAAAAACATTCAGTACTTC. The chain recombines TRBV2 with TRBJ2-4, with D possibly being TRBD2 (6 bases). The CDR3 covers 16 residues. Looked up from germline, CDR1 is SNHLY and CDR2 is FYNNEI. Trimming shortened V by 4 bases and J by 0 bases, and 13 bases separated the two germline ends.

In its sample, this clone was seen once. V gene TRBV12-3 or TRBV12-4 combines with J gene TRBJ1-2; D is ambiguous. Trimming shortened V by 9 bases and J by 7 bases, and 12 bases separated the two germline ends. The CDR3 totals 11 residues. The CDR3 DNA follows: TGTGCCAGTGAAGTTGGCGGTGGCTACACCTTC. It specifies CASEVGGGYTF.

CDR3 DNA: TGTGCCAGCAGCGCCCCGACAGGGAATGGAAACACCATATATTTT. Residues: CASSAPTGNGNTIYF. The V and J genes are TRBV9 and TRBJ1-3; 7 nucleotides line up with TRBD1. This CDR3 is 15 amino acids long. Germline lookup yields CDR1 SGDLS and CDR2 YYNGEE. The V segment lost 3 bases and the J segment 3 bases; nucleotides outside the gene matches: 6.

In DNA, the CDR3 is TGTGCCAGCCGGACAGGGGTCTATGGCTACACCTTC. Amino acids: CASRTGVYGYTF. The V gene is TRBV28, the J gene TRBJ1-2, with 9 bases identical to TRBD1. CDR1 and CDR2 from the germline V gene are MDHEN and SYDVKM. CDR3 length: 12 amino acids. V lost 8 bases, J lost 4 bases, and 2 bases stayed unmatched.

The rearrangement joins TRBV12-3 or TRBV12-4 to TRBJ1-1; D unclear. Trimming removed 3 bases at V and 3 bases at J, with 8 bases between. The CDR3 contains 13 residues. CDR3 nucleotide sequence: TGTGCCAGCAGTTTCACTAGGCACACTGAAGCTTTCTTT. Its translation: CASSFTRHTEAFF.

This clone was counted between two and nine times. The CDR3 nucleotides are TGTGCCAGCAGCCATTCGACAGTCTCCTACAATGAGCAGTTCTTC. Translated: CASSHSTVSYNEQFF. The chain combines TRBV3-1 (or the pseudogene TRBV3-2) with TRBJ2-1, with a tentative D call TRBD1 (5 bases). The CDR3 spans 15 residues. CDR1 and CDR2 from the germline V gene are LGHDT and YNNKEL (reference sequence). V lost 3 bases, J lost 0 bases, and 9 bases lay in between.

V gene TRBV5-5 combines with J gene TRBJ1-4; D gene unclear. Germline CDR1 is SGHKS and CDR2 is YYEKEE (reference sequence). The CDR3 sequence is 17 residues long. V was trimmed by 3 bases and J by 4 bases, leaving 19 bases between them. CDR3 DNA: TGTGCCAGCAGCTCCGAGAGAGGGAGCCAGCTTAATGAAAAACTGTTTTTT. Translating gives CASSSERGSQLNEKLFF. The variable domain in full, with the rest retrieved from reference TRBV5-5 and TRBJ1-4, is DAGVTQSPTHLIKTRGQQVTLRCSPISGHKSVSWYQQVLGQGPQFIFQYYEKEERGRGNFPDRFSARQFPNYSSELNVNALLLGDSALYLCASSSERGSQLNEKLFFGSGTQLSVL.

This clone appeared once. The V gene is TRBV5-4, the J gene TRBJ2-5; 8 bases match TRBD2. Germline CDR1 is SGHNT and CDR2 is YYREEE (reference sequence). V lost 6 bases, J lost 1 base, and 8 bases stayed unmatched. This CDR3 is 15 amino acids long. CDR3 amino acids: CASTSSGRIQETQYF. The CDR3 nucleotides read TGTGCCAGCACCTCTAGCGGGCGAATCCAAGAGACCCAGTACTTC.

The rearrangement uses TRBV6-1 and TRBJ1-5; 9 bases match TRBD1. Germline V gene data show CDR1 as MNHNS and CDR2 as SASEGT. V lost 2 bases, J lost 4 bases, and 3 bases stayed unmatched. The CDR3 extends over 15 amino acids. The CDR3 nucleotides read TGTGCCAGCAGTGAAAACAGGGGGCTGAATCAGCCCCAGCATTTT. Protein sequence: CASSENRGLNQPQHF.

This chain joins TRBV25-1 and TRBJ1-2, with D uncertain. Trimming shortened V by 2 bases and J by 8 bases, and 15 bases separated the two germline ends. Germline CDR1 and CDR2: MGHDK and SYGVNS. There are 14 residues in the CDR3. The CDR3 region has the DNA TGTGCCAGCAGTGAAGTGGGCGCCTCCACCGGCTACACCTTC. Protein product: CASSEVGASTGYTF.

For the CDR3, the DNA is TGTGCCAGCAGCGTCTACGAGGGTGGAGATACGCAGTATTTT. Its protein is CASSVYEGGDTQYF. The V and J genes are TRBV9 and TRBJ2-3; D perhaps matches TRBD2 (5 bases). Germline CDR1 reads SGDLS; CDR2 reads YYNGEE. The germline V and J ends were trimmed by 2 bases and 5 bases, with 12 bases remaining between them. The CDR3 is 14 amino acids.

This clone occurred once. The chain combines TRBV9 with TRBJ1-2; 9 bases are a match to TRBD1. This CDR3 contains 17 residues. CDR1 is SGDLS and CDR2 is YYNGEE in the germline V gene. Trimming cost V 0 bases and J 0 bases; bases outside gene matches: 6. Here the CDR3 reads CASSVGVGTGPNYGYTF. The DNA for the CDR3 is TGTGCCAGCAGCGTAGGGGTGGGGACAGGGCCTAACTATGGCTACACCTTC.

The chain links TRBV18 to TRBJ2-2; tentatively, D is TRBD2 (5 bases). This CDR3 has 13 amino acids. Per the germline V gene, CDR1 is KGHSH and CDR2 is LQKENI. The V gene lost 6 bases and the J gene lost 2 bases, with 7 bases spanning the gap. In DNA, the CDR3 is TGTGCCAGCTCCCGGGAAAACACCGGGGAGCTGTTTTTT. Protein sequence: CASSRENTGELFF.

The genes are TRBV24-1 and TRBJ1-3; D is ambiguous. The CDR3 consists of 16 residues. CDR1 and CDR2 from the germline V gene are KGHDR and SFDVKD. The ends were cut back, 2 bases at V and 0 bases at J, with 10 bases in the middle. CDR3 DNA sequence: TGTGCCACCAGTGATTCGACACCGATCTCTGGAAACACCATATATTTT. Its translation: CATSDSTPISGNTIYF.

This clone was seen a handful of times. The rearrangement joins TRBV12-3 or TRBV12-4 to TRBJ2-7; tentative D call: TRBD1 (5 bases). V lost 8 bases to trimming and J lost 2 bases, with 13 bases between them. The CDR3 sequence is 13 residues long. CDR3 sequence (DNA): TGTGCCAGCGGCGAAGGGGAAACCTACGAGCAGTACTTC. This gives the protein CASGEGETYEQYF.

The CDR3 nucleotides read TGTGCCAGCAGCGATCAGGGACATATGAACACTGAAGCTTTCTTT. Translating it yields CASSDQGHMNTEAFF. J is TRBJ1-1 and V is TRBV7-9; D is perhaps TRBD1 (6 bases). Germline V gene lookup returns CDR1 SEHNR and CDR2 FQNEAQ (reference sequence). The germline V and J ends were trimmed by 5 bases and 0 bases, with 13 bases remaining between them. The CDR3 length is 15 residues.

The V gene is TRBV6-1, the J gene TRBJ1-3; TRBD1 matches at 7 bases. Germline V gives CDR1 MNHNS, CDR2 SASEGT. Germline trimming cut 1 base from V and 0 bases from J; bases unmatched to any gene: 3. The CDR3 totals 16 residues. The CDR3 is CASSEVSGGSGNTIYF. CDR3 DNA: TGTGCCAGCAGTGAAGTCTCAGGGGGCTCTGGAAACACCATATATTTT.

This chain links TRBV18 with TRBJ1-2; the match to TRBD1 covers 10 bases. J lost 6 bases, V lost 3 bases, and 7 bases had no gene match. The germline V gene has CDR1 KGHSH and CDR2 LQKENI. This CDR3 has 15 residues. Written as DNA, the CDR3 is TGTGCCAGCTCACCCTGGACAGGGGGATCGGATGGCTACACCTTC. This sequence encodes CASSPWTGGSDGYTF. Full variable domain (outside the CDR3, taken from reference TRBV18 and TRBJ1-2): NAGVMQNPRHLVRRRGQEARLRCSPMKGHSHVYWYRQLPEEGLKFMVYLQKENIIDESGMPKERFSAEFPKEGPSILRIQQVVRGDSAAYFCASSPWTGGSDGYTFGSGTRLTVV.

The V and J genes are TRBV7-2 and TRBJ2-3, with 8 bases aligning to TRBD1. The germline V gene encodes CDR1 SGHTA and CDR2 FQGNSA. The V segment lost 4 bases and the J segment 3 bases; nucleotides outside the gene matches: 15. The CDR3 is 18 residues long. The CDR3 sequence: CASSSPGAGGGITDTQYF. The CDR3 nucleotides are TGTGCCAGCAGCTCCCCAGGGGCAGGGGGCGGTATTACAGATACGCAGTATTTT.

This chain uses TRBV30 with TRBJ2-7; D call uncertain. This CDR3 is 12 amino acids long. CDR1 GTSNPN and CDR2 SVGIG come from the germline V gene (reference sequence). With 2 bases removed from V and 3 bases from J, the gap between germline ends came to 8 bases. DNA of the CDR3: TGTGCCTGGAGTCCCGCAGGCTACGAGCAGTACTTC. As protein: CAWSPAGYEQYF.

The chain recombines TRBV19 with TRBJ1-5; 8 bases fit TRBD1. Trimming took 1 base from V and 1 from J; bases not matched to a gene: 3. The germline V gene has CDR1 LNHDA and CDR2 SQIVND (reference sequence). There are 16 residues in the CDR3. The CDR3 is CASSIGQGPSNQPQHF. CDR3 coding DNA: TGTGCCAGTAGTATAGGACAGGGGCCCAGCAATCAGCCCCAGCATTTT.